Included here is one T cell receptor (beta chain) sequence, with context. The V and J ends lost 4 bases and 4 bases, in that order; junction bases with no gene match: 6. The V gene's germline CDR1 is SGHNT and CDR2 YYREEE (reference sequence). This CDR3 has 14 residues. These data belong to a study of cytomegalovirus exposure and HLA in healthy donors. Amplification used 60 Vbeta primers and 13 Jbeta primers. Assay: immunoSEQ multiplex PCR; the TCRdb copy retains only in-frame clones and omits some. The sample shows some 120,000 clones, around 72% of them seen only once. Sequenced sample: PBMCs. The origin of this receptor is a woman aged 40 to 55 in good health and CMV-seropositive. V and J are TRBV5-4 and TRBJ1-2; 8 bases are a match to TRBD1. The CDR3 region has the DNA TGTGCCAGCAGCCCGGACAGGGAATCCTATGGCTACACCTTC. It is translated as CASSPDRESYGYTF.